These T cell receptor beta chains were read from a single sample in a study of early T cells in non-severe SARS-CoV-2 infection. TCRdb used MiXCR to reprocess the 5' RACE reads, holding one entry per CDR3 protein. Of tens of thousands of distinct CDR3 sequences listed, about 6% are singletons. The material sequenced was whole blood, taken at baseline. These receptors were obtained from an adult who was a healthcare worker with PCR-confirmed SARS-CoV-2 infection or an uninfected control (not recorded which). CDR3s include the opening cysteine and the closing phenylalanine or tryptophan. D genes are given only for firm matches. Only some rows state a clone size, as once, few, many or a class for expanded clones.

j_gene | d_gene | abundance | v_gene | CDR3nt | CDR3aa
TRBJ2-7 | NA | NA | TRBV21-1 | TGTGCCGGAGGAGGACTAGCGTTCTACAAGCAGTACTTC | CAGGGLAFYKQYF
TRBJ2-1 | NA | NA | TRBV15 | TGTGCCACCAGCAGAGATTTGGGACCACCGGGCAATGAGCAGTTCTTC | CATSRDLGPPGNEQFF
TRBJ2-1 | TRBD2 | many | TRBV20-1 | TGCAGTGCTCACTCTTCTAGCGGCCAAACCCTCTACAATGAGCAGTTCTTC | CSAHSSSGQTLYNEQFF
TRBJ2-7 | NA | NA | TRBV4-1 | TGCGCCAGCAGCCAAGAACAGAGATTGGGCTCCTACGAGCAGTACTTC | CASSQEQRLGSYEQYF
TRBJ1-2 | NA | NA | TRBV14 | TGTGCCAGCAGCCAAGGGCTGAGTGGCTACACCTTC | CASSQGLSGYTF
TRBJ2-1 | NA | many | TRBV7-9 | TGTGCCAGCAGCTTATCCGCGAGGGAGGAGCAGTTCTTC | CASSLSAREEQFF
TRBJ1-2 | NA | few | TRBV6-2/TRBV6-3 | TGTGCCAGCAGTTACTCCCCGCATTACTATGGCTACACCTTC | CASSYSPHYYGYTF
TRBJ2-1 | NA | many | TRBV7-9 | TGTGCCAGCAGCTTCAGCGGATACAATGAGCAGTTCTTC | CASSFSGYNEQFF
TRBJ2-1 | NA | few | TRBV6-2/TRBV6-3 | TGTGCCACATCGGGACTCTACAATGAGCAGTTCTTC | CATSGLYNEQFF
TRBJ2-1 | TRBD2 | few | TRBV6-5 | TGTGCCAGCGGGCGAGAGGGCGGGAGGGGGAATGAGCAGTTCTTC | CASGREGGRGNEQFF
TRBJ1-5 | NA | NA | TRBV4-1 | TGCGCCAGCAGCCAAGAGACGCAACAGGGCCAGCCCCAGCATTTT | CASSQETQQGQPQHF
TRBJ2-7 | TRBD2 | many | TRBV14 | TGTGCCAGCAGCCCCTCGGGAGGGGGCTCCTACGAGCAGTACTTC | CASSPSGGGSYEQYF
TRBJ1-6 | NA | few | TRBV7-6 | TGTGCCAGCAGCTTACGGACGGACAATTCACCCCTCCTCTTT | CASSLRTDNSPLLF
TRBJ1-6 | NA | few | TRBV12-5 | TGTGCTAGTGGAACCTCACAGGTGCTCTATTATAATTCACCCCTCCACTTT | CASGTSQVLYYNSPLHF
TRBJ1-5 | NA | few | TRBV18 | TGTGCCAGCTCACCACTCGGCCTGGTTGGCCCCCTTCCGCCCCAGCATTTT | CASSPLGLVGPLPPQHF
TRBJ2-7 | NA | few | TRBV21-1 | TGTGCCAGCAGTTGGATAAAAAGGGGGTATTGGGAGTCCTACGAGCAGTACTTC | CASSWIKRGYWESYEQYF
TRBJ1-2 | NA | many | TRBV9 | TGTGCCAGCCGGGACGGACTTCACTATGAGGGCTACACCTTC | CASRDGLHYEGYTF
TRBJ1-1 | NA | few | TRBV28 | TGTGCCAGCAGTTTAGGGGGGCGCACTGAAGCTTTCTTT | CASSLGGRTEAFF
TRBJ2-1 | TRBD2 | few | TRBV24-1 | TGTGCCACCAGTGAGAAGCCTGGGGGGGATGAGCAGTTCTTC | CATSEKPGGDEQFF
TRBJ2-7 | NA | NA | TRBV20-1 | TGCAGTGCTGCCGCCTTCCAGGAGCAGTACTTC | CSAAAFQEQYF
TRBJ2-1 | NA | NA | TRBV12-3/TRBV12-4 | TGTGCCAGCAATTACCAGGGTCCGACTGAGCAGTTCTTC | CASNYQGPTEQFF
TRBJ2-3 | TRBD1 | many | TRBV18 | TGTGCCAGCTCACCACCGACAGGGGCAGATACGCAGTATTTT | CASSPPTGADTQYF
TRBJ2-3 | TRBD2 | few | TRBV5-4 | TGTGCCAGCAGCTTAAGCGGGAGGGTGGGAGATACGCAGTATTTT | CASSLSGRVGDTQYF
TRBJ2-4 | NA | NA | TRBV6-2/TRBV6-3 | TGTGCCAGCAGTCTACATTTAGCCAAAAACATTCAGTACTTC | CASSLHLAKNIQYF
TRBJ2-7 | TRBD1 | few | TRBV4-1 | TGCGCCAGCAGCCAATTACCATCGGGACAGCCCTACGAGCAGTACTTC | CASSQLPSGQPYEQYF
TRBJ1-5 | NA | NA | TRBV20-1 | TGCAGTGCTAGAGATCAGGGGAGGGGCAATCAGCCCCAGCATTTT | CSARDQGRGNQPQHF
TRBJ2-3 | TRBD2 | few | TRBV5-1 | TGCGCCAGCAGCCCTACTAGCGGGGGGGTCCTCACAGATACGCAGTATTTT | CASSPTSGGVLTDTQYF
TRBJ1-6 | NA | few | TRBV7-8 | TGTGCCAGCAGCTCCCTGTACCGGGACTCACCCCTCCACTTT | CASSSLYRDSPLHF
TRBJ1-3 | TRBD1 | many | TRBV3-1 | TGTGCCAGCAGCGGGACAGACTCTGGAAACACCATATATTTT | CASSGTDSGNTIYF
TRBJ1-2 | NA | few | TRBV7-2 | TGTGCCAGCAGCTTATTCGACACTAACTATGGCTACACCTTC | CASSLFDTNYGYTF
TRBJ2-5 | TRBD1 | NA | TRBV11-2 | TGTGCCAGCAGCTTAGTGACAGGGGGACTGGAGACCCAGTACTTC | CASSLVTGGLETQYF
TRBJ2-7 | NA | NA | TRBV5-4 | TGTGCCAGCAGCCCCGCGGGCCTCCCTTACTACGAGCAGTACTTC | CASSPAGLPYYEQYF
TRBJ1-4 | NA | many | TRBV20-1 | TGCAGTGCTAGAGAGGGACCTAATGAAAAACTGTTTTTT | CSAREGPNEKLFF
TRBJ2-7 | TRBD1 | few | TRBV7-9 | TGTGCCAGCAGCTTCCGCCAAACAGGGGACGAGCAGTACTTC | CASSFRQTGDEQYF
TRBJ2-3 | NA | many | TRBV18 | TGTGCCAGCTCAAAGGGGCCCGGGGACACAGATACGCAGTATTTT | CASSKGPGDTDTQYF
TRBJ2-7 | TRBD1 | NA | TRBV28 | TGTGCCAGCAGTACCCTCAGAGGGGGCTACTACGAGCAGTACTTC | CASSTLRGGYYEQYF
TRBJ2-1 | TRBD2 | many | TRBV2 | TGTGCCAGCGGGGGTTATAGCGGGAGAGGGAATGAGCAGTTCTTC | CASGGYSGRGNEQFF
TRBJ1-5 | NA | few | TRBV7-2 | TGTGCCAGCAGCTTCCCCCCCGGGCCCCAGCATTTT | CASSFPPGPQHF
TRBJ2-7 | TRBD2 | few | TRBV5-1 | TGCGCCAGCAGCATTGACGTCGGGACTACCAACTACGAGCAGTACTTC | CASSIDVGTTNYEQYF
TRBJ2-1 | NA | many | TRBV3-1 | TGTGCCAGCAGCCAAGAAGGCGACAGACCCGGCGGGTTCTTC | CASSQEGDRPGGFF